One and the same sample provided the 3 T cell receptor beta chains below, sequenced in a study of cytomegalovirus exposure and HLA in healthy donors. Amplification used 60 Vbeta primers and 13 Jbeta primers. The assay was immunoSEQ multiplex PCR, and TCRdb's table has in-frame clones only and misses some. The sample shows just over 150,000 clones, around four fifths of them seen only once. The sample comprised PBMCs. These TCRs come from a man aged 18-30 years in good health and CMV-seronegative.

CDR3 nucleotides: TGTGCCAGCAGCCTCGGCGGGAGGCCTCTACCCGGGGAGCTGTTTTTT. Protein product: CASSLGGRPLPGELFF. V is TRBV7-9 and J is TRBJ2-2; 8 bases align to TRBD2. CDR1 and CDR2 from the germline V gene are SEHNR and FQNEAQ (reference sequence). J was trimmed by 6 bases and V by 5 bases; bases with no gene match: 11. This CDR3 has 16 residues.

The table lists this clone with a count of one. This chain joins TRBV6-5 and TRBJ2-3; D may be TRBD2 (7 bases). This CDR3 region has 16 residues. V was cut by 2 bases and J by 6 bases, with 18 bases left in between. Germline V gene data show CDR1 as MNHEY and CDR2 as SVGAGI. CDR3 sequence reads: CASSYQSAGAGDTQYF. CDR3 bases: TGTGCCAGCAGTTACCAATCCGCGGGGGCCGGGGATACGCAGTATTTT.

The CDR3 DNA follows: TGTGCCAGCAGCTTAGACAGGGGAGCGGGGGTTGTAGAGACCCAGTACTTC. Its protein product is CASSLDRGAGVVETQYF. The chain couples TRBV7-9 to TRBJ2-5; D is perhaps TRBD2 (8 bases). V was shortened by 1 base and J by 4 bases, with 19 bases between the two germline ends. This CDR3 spans 17 amino acids. CDR1 and CDR2 from the germline V gene are SEHNR and FQNEAQ (reference sequence).